The rows below give T cell receptor beta chains drawn from one sample of a study of siplizumab effects on memory and regulatory T cells. Libraries were prepared by immunoSEQ multiplex PCR; TCRdb keeps only in-frame clonotypes and omits some of them. Seen here are 100,000 or so clones, about 90% observed once, and the top ten hold approximately 12%. The sample consisted of non-Treg CD4+ T cells sorted from blood. The receptors come from a human donor in good health. Both conserved end residues are part of each CDR3.

J: TRBJ2-1; V: TRBV18; CDR3: CASSPQGGVDEQFF
J: TRBJ1-2; V: TRBV6-6; CDR3: CASSYLTGESGYTF
J: TRBJ1-2; V: TRBV6-1; CDR3: CASSELGGGYTF
J: TRBJ2-1; V: TRBV5-4; CDR3: CASSLRDEQFF
J: TRBJ1-3; V: TRBV9; CDR3: CASSVATALSGNTIYF
J: TRBJ2-6; V: TRBV6-5; CDR3: CASRNTGVGANVLTF
J: TRBJ2-1; V: TRBV25-1; CDR3: CASSEFRYNEQFF
J: TRBJ1-3; V: TRBV6-1; CDR3: CASSASPGSGNTIYF
J: TRBJ2-7; V: TRBV5-1; CDR3: CASSQTGGSYEQYF
J: TRBJ2-2; V: TRBV9; CDR3: CASSVGLQGPGELFF
J: TRBJ2-2; V: TRBV10-3; CDR3: CAISEIQGRTGELFF
J: TRBJ2-5; V: TRBV5-5; CDR3: CASSSTGQETQYF
J: TRBJ2-5; V: TRBV21-1; CDR3: CASDGEQAQYF
J: TRBJ2-1; V: TRBV30; CDR3: CAWSVVAGVDPSSSYNEQFF
J: TRBJ2-6; V: TRBV28; CDR3: CASSFEGSRGANVLTF
J: TRBJ2-5; V: TRBV5-1; CDR3: CASSFMRGEAETQYF
J: TRBJ1-1; V: TRBV6-5; CDR3: CASNQGTEAFF
J: TRBJ2-1; V: TRBV4-1; CDR3: CASSQVTGVPNEQFF
J: TRBJ2-5; V: TRBV7-3; CDR3: CASSLGTGETQYF
J: TRBJ2-2; V: TRBV27; CDR3: CASSLFGSTGELFF
J: TRBJ2-5; V: TRBV5-6; CDR3: CASSLLGSQETQYF
J: TRBJ2-1; V: TRBV10-3; CDR3: CAISETLTRLAGATGTYNEQFF
J: TRBJ1-5; V: TRBV5-1; CDR3: CASSPSGHSLNQPQHF
J: TRBJ1-5; V: TRBV5-6; CDR3: CASSLRDIVQPQHF
J: TRBJ1-1; V: TRBV6-5; CDR3: CASSQSLDSGKEAFF
J: TRBJ1-1; V: TRBV15; CDR3: CATSRDPGQKNTEAFF
J: TRBJ2-7; V: TRBV15; CDR3: CATSRDRDYEQYF
J: TRBJ2-5; V: TRBV5-1; CDR3: CASSVSGTGGQKTQYF
J: TRBJ2-7; V: TRBV30; CDR3: CAWGGGAYEQYF
J: TRBJ2-1; V: TRBV7-2; CDR3: CASSLEVFGVEQFF
J: TRBJ2-1; V: TRBV30; CDR3: CAWGADYNEQFF
J: TRBJ2-7; V: TRBV7-2; CDR3: CASSLPPFGAGGKEQYF
J: TRBJ1-2; V: TRBV28; CDR3: CAILGQGLYGYTF
J: TRBJ2-5; V: TRBV6-1; CDR3: CASSEPTGVQETQYF
J: TRBJ1-2; V: TRBV28; CDR3: CASSVSNYGYTF
J: TRBJ2-1; V: TRBV5-1; CDR3: CASSYELAGNEQFF
J: TRBJ2-1; V: TRBV12-5; CDR3: CASGLVISGVDEQFF
J: -; V: TRBV7-2; CDR3: CASSFGRWSYEQYF
J: TRBJ1-1; V: TRBV5-1; CDR3: CASSRQGTEAFF
J: TRBJ2-7; V: TRBV7-2; CDR3: CASSQTGGSGYEQYF
J: TRBJ2-7; V: TRBV2; CDR3: CASKIGSSGSYEQYF
J: TRBJ1-1; V: TRBV10-1; CDR3: CASSAAAGNTEAFF
J: TRBJ2-3; V: TRBV5-4; CDR3: CASSLVGTSGPDTQYF
J: TRBJ1-4; V: TRBV30; CDR3: CAWSVGTSNGKLFF
J: TRBJ2-5; V: TRBV6-1; CDR3: CASSAISSGRGRWETQYF
J: TRBJ2-1; V: TRBV19; CDR3: CASSTTGLHNEQFF
J: TRBJ1-3; V: TRBV28; CDR3: CASSFGQGSSGNTIYF
J: TRBJ1-4; V: TRBV5-4; CDR3: CASSKGTGVNEKLFF
J: TRBJ2-5; V: TRBV9; CDR3: CASSVTGGIETQYF
J: TRBJ2-7; V: TRBV18; CDR3: CASSPGLRSYEQYF
J: TRBJ2-3; V: TRBV7-3; CDR3: CASSLIGLAGGSADTQYF
J: TRBJ2-1; V: TRBV18; CDR3: CASSPLLESGNEQFF
J: TRBJ2-1; V: TRBV15; CDR3: CATSRNLQAVRDNEQFF
J: TRBJ1-2; V: TRBV10-3; CDR3: CAISEGQGIGGYTF